This T cell receptor (beta chain) was observed in a study of blood T cell repertoires in COVID-19. Whole-study context: Acute-phase and convalescent COVID-19 samples originated in the United States, Italy and Spain. Sample material is recorded as cDNA or gDNA derived from T cells, B-cell-depleted T cells, or PBMCs.

Original methodology: Nucleated cell number was recorded as an estimate derived from reference gene primer amplification. Sequenced by immunoSEQ multiplex PCR; TCRdb stores in-frame clones only, minus some. D and trimming were read from the DNA, whereas the V and J calls and clone size are those reported in that table. The sample yields some 20,000 clones, roughly 90% seen once. V was trimmed by 4 bases and J by 5 bases, leaving 14 bases between them. Germline V CDR1 and CDR2: SEHNR, FQNEAQ (reference sequence). The CDR3 totals 14 residues. Specimen: peripheral blood. The chain couples TRBV7-9 to TRBJ2-5; tentative D call: TRBD2 (5 bases). The sequence derives from a woman between 55 and 75 years old with active COVID-19. CDR3 bases: TGTGCCAGCAGCTCCAGCGCGCGGAGGGAGACCCAGTACTTC. Translated, it gives CASSSSARRETQYF.